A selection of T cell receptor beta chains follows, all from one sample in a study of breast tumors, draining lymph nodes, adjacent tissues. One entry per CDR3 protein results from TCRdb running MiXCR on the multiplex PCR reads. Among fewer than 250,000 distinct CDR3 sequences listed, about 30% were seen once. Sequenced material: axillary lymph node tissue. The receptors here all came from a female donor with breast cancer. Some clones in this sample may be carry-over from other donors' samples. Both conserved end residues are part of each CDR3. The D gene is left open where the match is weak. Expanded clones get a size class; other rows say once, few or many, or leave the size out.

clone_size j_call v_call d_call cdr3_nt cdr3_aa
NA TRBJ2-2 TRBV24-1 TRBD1 TGTGCCACCAGTGGGACAGGGCGAACCGGGGAGCTGTTTTTT CATSGTGRTGELFF
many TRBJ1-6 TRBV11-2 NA TGTGCCAGCAGCCAGAATTCACCCCTCCACTTT CASSQNSPLHF
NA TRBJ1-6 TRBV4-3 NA TGCGCCAGCAGCCAAGATAGGGGGACGGAGAATTCACCCCTCCACTTT CASSQDRGTENSPLHF
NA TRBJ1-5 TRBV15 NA TGCCAGCCCCCTGGACGAAATCAGCCCCAGCATTTT CQPPGRNQPQHF
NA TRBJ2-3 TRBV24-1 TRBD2 TGTGCCACCAGTGATGATACTAGCGTTGGTACGCAGTACTTT CATSDDTSVGTQYF
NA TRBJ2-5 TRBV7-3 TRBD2 TGTGCCAGCAGCTTAACTAGCGGGAGGGCCCGGGAGACCCAGTACTTC CASSLTSGRARETQYF
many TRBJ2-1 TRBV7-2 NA TGTGCCAGCACGCCCGGGGAGAGGGGAAAGCAGTTCTTC CASTPGERGKQFF
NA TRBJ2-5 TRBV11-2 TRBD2 TGTGCCAGCAGCTTAGCGGGAGGGAGAAGAACAGAGACCCAGTACTTC CASSLAGGRRTETQYF
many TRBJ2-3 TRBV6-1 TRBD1 TGTGCCAGCAGTTTTGGACAGGTGCCAGATACGCAGTATTTT CASSFGQVPDTQYF
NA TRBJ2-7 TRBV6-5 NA TGTGCCAGCAGGCCCGGGACCAAAATCTACGAGCAGTACTTC CASRPGTKIYEQYF
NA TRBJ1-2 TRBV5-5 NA TGTGCCATCACGTATGGCTACACCTTC CAITYGYTF
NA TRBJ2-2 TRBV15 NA TGTGCCACCAGCAGACCAGCGGGTGCGAACACCGGGGAGCTGTTTTTT CATSRPAGANTGELFF
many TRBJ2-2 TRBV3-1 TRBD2 TGTGCCAGCAGCCAATCGACTAGCGGGACCGGGGAGCTGTTTTTT CASSQSTSGTGELFF
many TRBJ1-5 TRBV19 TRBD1 TGTGCCAGTAGTATAGAAGGAGGACAGGGAGGTCAGCCCCAGCATTTT CASSIEGGQGGQPQHF
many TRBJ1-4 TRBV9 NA TGTGCCAGCAGCGTCAGTGTGGGGCAGGGTGGTGAAAAACTGTTTTTT CASSVSVGQGGEKLFF
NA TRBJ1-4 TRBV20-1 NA TGCAGTGCCTTCTTGCGGGGGGACAATGAAAAACTGTTTTTT CSAFLRGDNEKLFF
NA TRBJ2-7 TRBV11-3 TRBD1 TGCGCCAGCAGCGCCGACAGGGTGGGTGAGCAGTACTTC CASSADRVGEQYF